These T cell receptor beta chains were read from a single sample in a study of T cell responses to AZD1222 COVID-19 vaccine. Clones were read by immunoSEQ multiplex PCR, and TCRdb kept only the in-frame ones, dropping some. The table includes under 200,000 clones, about 91% detected once. Sequenced material: peripheral blood, taken 28 days after the second AZD1222 dose. Receptors were obtained from an adult who received the AZD1222 COVID-19 vaccine. Each CDR3 is given with its conserved first and last residue. D genes are given only for firm matches. Some rows mark clone size as missing; the rest say once, few, many or name a class of expanded clone.

J gene | D gene | V gene | clone size | CDR3 DNA | CDR3 protein
TRBJ2-7 | . | TRBV4-2 | . | TGTGCCAGCAGCCAAGATCGGGGTTCCTACGAGCAGTACTTC | CASSQDRGSYEQYF
TRBJ2-5 | . | TRBV7-2 | . | TGTGCCAGCAGCTTAATGACAGCCCAAGAGACCCAGTACTTC | CASSLMTAQETQYF
TRBJ2-3 | TRBD2 | TRBV7-3 | . | TGTGCCAGCAGCTTTGGGCTAGCGGGATCCACAGATACGCAGTATTTT | CASSFGLAGSTDTQYF
TRBJ2-1 | TRBD1 | TRBV11-2 | . | TGTGCCAGCAGTTCCACCCTGGGACAGACCTACAATGAGCAGTTCTTC | CASSSTLGQTYNEQFF
TRBJ1-4 | . | TRBV9 | . | TGTGCCAGCAGCGCCCGGGGGAGACCTAATGAAAAACTGTTTTTT | CASSARGRPNEKLFF
TRBJ1-1 | . | TRBV3-1/TRBV3-2 | . | TGTGCCAGCAGCCAAGGCTCCGCCGAGGCTTTCTTT | CASSQGSAEAFF
TRBJ2-6 | . | TRBV4-3 | . | TGCGCCAGCAGCCAAGTCTGGGGCGCTGGGGCCAACGTCCTGACTTTC | CASSQVWGAGANVLTF
TRBJ2-6 | TRBD1 | TRBV13 | . | TGTGCCAGCAGCTATACGACAGGGGGGCCCTCCGGGGCCAACGTCCTGACTTTC | CASSYTTGGPSGANVLTF
TRBJ1-1 | . | TRBV20-1 | . | TGCAGTGCTAGTTCGTTCAACCTAAACACTGAAGCTTTCTTT | CSASSFNLNTEAFF
TRBJ2-1 | TRBD2 | TRBV7-3 | . | TGTGCCAGCAGCTTAATTAGCGGGGGTGAGCAGTTCTTC | CASSLISGGEQFF
TRBJ1-4 | . | TRBV7-9 | . | TGTGCCAGCAGCTTAGGCTCACAGGGTGGGCGTGAAAAACTGTTTTTT | CASSLGSQGGREKLFF
TRBJ1-5 | . | TRBV2 | . | TGTGCCAGCAGTTCAGAGTCGAGGGGCAATCAGCCCCAGCATTTT | CASSSESRGNQPQHF
TRBJ1-5 | . | TRBV20-1 | . | TGCAGTGCTAGGGGGCCCCAGCCCCAGCATTTT | CSARGPQPQHF
TRBJ2-7 | . | TRBV5-8 | . | TGTGCCAGCAGCTTGGGCAGGGTTTACCTTGGTGAGCAGTACTTC | CASSLGRVYLGEQYF
TRBJ2-7 | TRBD1 | TRBV4-3 | . | TGCGCCAGCAGCCAAGCCAGGGGGCTCTACGAGCAGTACTTC | CASSQARGLYEQYF
TRBJ2-7 | TRBD1 | TRBV5-4 | . | TGTGCCAGCAGCTTGTCCCAGGGGGTAGGGTACGAGCAGTACTTC | CASSLSQGVGYEQYF
TRBJ1-5 | . | TRBV27 | . | TGTGCCTCCACCCCGGGGGGAAGCAATCAGCCCCAGCATTTT | CASTPGGSNQPQHF
TRBJ2-7 | . | TRBV6-2/TRBV6-3 | . | TGTGCCAGCAGTTATATGCCAGCTTCCCACTACGAGCAGTACTTC | CASSYMPASHYEQYF
TRBJ2-1 | TRBD2 | TRBV7-2 | . | TGTGCCAGCAGCTTCCCTGGACTAGCGGGAGGCAGAAATGAGCAGTTCTTC | CASSFPGLAGGRNEQFF
TRBJ2-1 | TRBD2 | TRBV19 | . | TGTGCCAGTAGTATCTCACAAGGACTAGGCAATGAGCAGTTCTTC | CASSISQGLGNEQFF
TRBJ1-1 | TRBD1 | TRBV7-2 | . | TGTGCCAGCAGCTATTGGACAGGGAAGAACACTGAAGCTTTCTTT | CASSYWTGKNTEAFF
TRBJ1-6 | . | TRBV28 | . | TGTGCCCATGCCGCGGTGGATTCACCCCTCCACTTT | CAHAAVDSPLHF
TRBJ1-6 | . | TRBV11-2 | . | TGTGCCAGCAGCTTAGTGGGTTCACCCCTCCACTTT | CASSLVGSPLHF
TRBJ1-6 | . | TRBV27 | . | TGTGCCAGCAGTTTTGCGCAGAGCTCCTATAATTCACCCCTCCACTTT | CASSFAQSSYNSPLHF
TRBJ2-2 | . | TRBV19 | few | TGTGCCAGTAGTATAGTTTACGGGGAGCTGTTTTTT | CASSIVYGELFF
TRBJ2-1 | . | TRBV11-3 | . | TGTGCCAGCAGCTTAGATCTTGGTAAGGGAGCCTACAATGAGCAGTTCTTC | CASSLDLGKGAYNEQFF
TRBJ1-5 | . | TRBV2 | . | TGTGCCAGCAGCCGGCGGAGGGAGAATCAGCCCCAGCATTTT | CASSRRRENQPQHF
TRBJ1-2 | TRBD1 | TRBV10-2 | . | TGCGCCACCCTACAGGGGGCTGGCTATGGCTACACCTTC | CATLQGAGYGYTF
TRBJ1-4 | . | TRBV19 | . | TGTGCCAGTAGTCTAATCCACGAAAAACTGTTTTTT | CASSLIHEKLFF
TRBJ2-3 | . | TRBV20-1 | once | TGCAGTGCTAGTCGTCCGGACCCCACCGCGACAAGCACAGATACGCAGTATTTT | CSASRPDPTATSTDTQYF
TRBJ2-7 | TRBD1 | TRBV7-9 | . | TGTGCCAGCAGCTTACCGGGACAGGTGGGCTACGAGCAGTACTTC | CASSLPGQVGYEQYF
TRBJ2-7 | TRBD2 | TRBV7-8 | . | TGTGCCAGCAGCATCTTGACTAGCGGGAGTTTAGGCGAGCAGTACTTC | CASSILTSGSLGEQYF
TRBJ1-5 | . | TRBV7-9 | . | TGTGCCAGCAGCCCGATGGGGGTGGGCAATCAGCCCCAGCATTTT | CASSPMGVGNQPQHF
TRBJ1-5 | . | TRBV7-9 | . | TGTGCCAGCAGCCCTATCGGCAGCAATCAGCCCCAGCATTTT | CASSPIGSNQPQHF
TRBJ2-3 | TRBD1 | TRBV7-9 | . | TGTGCCAGCAGCTGGGGACAGGGGGGCACAGATACGCAGTATTTT | CASSWGQGGTDTQYF
TRBJ1-5 | TRBD1 | TRBV7-9 | . | TGTGCCAGCAGCTTAGCAGACAGGGCAAATCAGCCCCAGCATTTT | CASSLADRANQPQHF
TRBJ1-2 | . | TRBV14 | . | TGTGCCAGCAGCCAAGGACGGGGGACGGACTATGGCTACACCTTC | CASSQGRGTDYGYTF
TRBJ1-1 | . | TRBV11-2 | . | TGTGCCAGCAGCCCTCCGGACAGCATGAACACTGAAGCTTTCTTT | CASSPPDSMNTEAFF
TRBJ2-3 | TRBD1 | TRBV7-2 | . | TGTGCCAGCAGTCGAACCCGATACGGACAGGGGGGTTCGACAGATACGCAGTATTTT | CASSRTRYGQGGSTDTQYF
TRBJ2-1 | . | TRBV7-8 | . | TGTGCCAGCAGCCCGCAATATTTACAGAAAGTCGGGAACAATGAGCAGTTCTTC | CASSPQYLQKVGNNEQFF
TRBJ1-1 | . | TRBV7-2 | . | TGTGCCAGCAGCTTAGATGGGGGGGCCTACACTGAAGCTTTCTTT | CASSLDGGAYTEAFF
TRBJ1-1 | . | TRBV19 | . | TGTGCCAGTAGTATTAATAAGCTGAACACTGAAGCTTTCTTT | CASSINKLNTEAFF
TRBJ1-3 | . | TRBV11-2 | . | TGTGCCAGCAGCCCCGGTGACGGAAACACCATATATTTT | CASSPGDGNTIYF
TRBJ1-1 | . | TRBV7-3 | . | TGTGCCAGCAGCTCTCAACAGGGAACTGAAGCTTTCTTT | CASSSQQGTEAFF
TRBJ2-7 | TRBD2 | TRBV6-4 | . | TGTGCCAGCAGGGCCGGGACTAGCGGCCCCTACGAGCAGTACTTC | CASRAGTSGPYEQYF
TRBJ2-1 | . | TRBV7-9 | . | TGTGCCAGCAGCCTAGGCTTGGATGAGCAGTTCTTC | CASSLGLDEQFF
TRBJ1-2 | TRBD1 | TRBV7-2 | . | TGTGCCAGCAGCCTGCCCGGGACAGCTTATGGCTACACCTTC | CASSLPGTAYGYTF
TRBJ1-5 | TRBD1 | TRBV14 | . | TGTGCCAGCAGCCGTCAGCAGGGGGCGCCTGAACAGCCCCAGCATTTT | CASSRQQGAPEQPQHF
TRBJ2-2 | TRBD1 | TRBV18 | . | TGTGCCAGCCCCCCCGGGACAGGGCGCACCGGGGAGCTGTTTTTT | CASPPGTGRTGELFF
TRBJ1-1 | . | TRBV7-8 | . | TGTGCCAGCAGCTTACTAGGGGGTTTGGGGACTGAAGCTTTCTTT | CASSLLGGLGTEAFF
TRBJ2-1 | TRBD1 | TRBV2 | . | TGTGCCAGCAGTGACCGGCAGGGGGCCGATGAGCAGTTCTTC | CASSDRQGADEQFF
TRBJ2-5 | TRBD2 | TRBV7-8 | . | TGTGCCAGCAGCCTGACTAGCCCACAAGAGACCCAGTACTTC | CASSLTSPQETQYF
TRBJ1-1 | . | TRBV24-1 | . | TGTGCCACCAGTGACGCAGAGCACACTGAAGCTTTCTTT | CATSDAEHTEAFF